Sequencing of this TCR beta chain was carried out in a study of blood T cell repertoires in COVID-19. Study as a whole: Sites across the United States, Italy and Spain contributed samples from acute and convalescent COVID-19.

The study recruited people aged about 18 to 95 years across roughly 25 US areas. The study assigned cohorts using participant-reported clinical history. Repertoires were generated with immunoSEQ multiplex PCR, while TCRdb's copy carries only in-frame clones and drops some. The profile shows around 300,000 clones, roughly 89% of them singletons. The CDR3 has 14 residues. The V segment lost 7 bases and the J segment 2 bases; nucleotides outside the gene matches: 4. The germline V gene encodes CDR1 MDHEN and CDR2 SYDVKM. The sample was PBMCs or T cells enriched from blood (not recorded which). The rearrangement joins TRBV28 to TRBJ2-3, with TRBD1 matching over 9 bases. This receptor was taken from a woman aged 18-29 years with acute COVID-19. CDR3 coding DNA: TGTGCCAGCAAGGGACAGGGAACCACAGATACGCAGTATTTT. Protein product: CASKGQGTTDTQYF.